These T cell receptor beta chains were read from a single sample in a study of blood T cell repertoires in COVID-19. Using immunoSEQ multiplex PCR, the repertoire was profiled, and TCRdb retains in-frame clones only, with some absent. The sample carries 200,000 to 250,000 clones, 70% to 85% recorded once. The sample was peripheral blood. The receptor source for this set is a woman older than 75 with acute or convalescent COVID-19. Both conserved end residues are part of each CDR3. The D gene is left open where the match is weak. Clone size appears in some rows only: once, few, many, or a class for an expanded clone.

TRBV7-2	TRBJ2-3	NA	NA	TGTGCCAGCAGCCGGGGAGGTTCCGGCACAGATACGCAGTATTTT	CASSRGGSGTDTQYF
TRBV6-2/TRBV6-3	TRBJ2-7	NA	NA	TGTGCCAGCAGTTACCAACTTTTTTCCCGGGAGTCGATCTACGAGCAGTACTTC	CASSYQLFSRESIYEQYF
TRBV12-5	TRBJ2-1	NA	NA	TGTGCTAGTGGTCTACTAGACGTCCATGAGCAGTTCTTC	CASGLLDVHEQFF
TRBV7-2	TRBJ1-1	TRBD1	NA	TGTGCCAGCAGCTTACTCAGACAGGGAAGTGAAGCTTTCTTT	CASSLLRQGSEAFF
TRBV5-1	TRBJ1-5	NA	NA	TGCGCCAGCAGCGCGGAAGGCGGCAATAGCAATCAGCCCCAGCATTTT	CASSAEGGNSNQPQHF
TRBV15	TRBJ2-7	NA	NA	TGTGCCACCAGCAGAGAACACGGGAGTGGATACGAGCAGTACTTC	CATSREHGSGYEQYF
TRBV5-5	TRBJ2-5	TRBD2	NA	TGTGCCAGCAGCCCTCGGACTAGCGGACCACAAGAGACCCAGTACTTC	CASSPRTSGPQETQYF
TRBV4-2	TRBJ2-7	TRBD1	NA	TGTGCCAGCAGCCAAGACGACAGGGCCTACGAGCAGTACTTC	CASSQDDRAYEQYF
TRBV7-8	TRBJ1-3	NA	NA	TGTGCCAGCAGCAAAACTACAGGGATCGCTGACACCATATATTTT	CASSKTTGIADTIYF
TRBV4-2	TRBJ1-5	NA	NA	TGTGCCAGCAGCCAAGACAGGATCAGCCGCAATCAGCCCCAGCATTTT	CASSQDRISRNQPQHF
TRBV5-1	TRBJ2-1	TRBD1	NA	TGCGCCAGCAGTACGGGACAGAGCTACAATGAGCAGTTCTTC	CASSTGQSYNEQFF
TRBV14	TRBJ1-1	NA	NA	TGTGCCAGCAGCCAAAGGGGAAGTTTCGAAGCTTTCTTT	CASSQRGSFEAFF
TRBV27	TRBJ2-7	NA	NA	TGTGCCAGCAGTTCCCTCTATCACGAGCAGTACTTC	CASSSLYHEQYF
TRBV24-1	TRBJ2-3	NA	NA	TGTGCCACCACCGGGGACACAGATACGCAGTATTTT	CATTGDTDTQYF
TRBV5-1	TRBJ1-5	NA	NA	TGCGCCAGCAGCTTCACAAATCAGCCCCAGCATTTT	CASSFTNQPQHF
TRBV7-9	TRBJ1-2	TRBD1	NA	TGTGCCAGCAGCTTAACAGGGGTGGGCTATGGCTACACCTTC	CASSLTGVGYGYTF
TRBV18	TRBJ2-7	NA	once	TGTGCCAGCTCACCATCACGAGAAGAGCAGTACTTC	CASSPSREEQYF
TRBV27	TRBJ1-2	TRBD1	NA	TGTGCCAGCAGGCGACAGGGTGGTGGCTACACCTTC	CASRRQGGGYTF
TRBV2	TRBJ1-1	NA	NA	TGTGCCAGCAGTGAACTCACTGAAGCTTTCTTT	CASSELTEAFF
TRBV5-1	TRBJ2-2	NA	NA	TGCGCCAGCACCTCGGGGACCGGGGGCACCGGGGAGCTGTTTTTT	CASTSGTGGTGELFF
TRBV6-5	TRBJ1-2	NA	NA	TGTGCCAGCAGTTACCGCGAGACAGGCTATGGCTACACCTTC	CASSYRETGYGYTF
TRBV18	TRBJ2-2	NA	NA	TGTGCCAGCCACGGGGTCGGAGACACCGGGGAGCTGTTTTTT	CASHGVGDTGELFF
TRBV5-4	TRBJ2-3	NA	NA	TGTGCCAGCAGCTTTGGAGCTCGCACAGATACGCAGTATTTT	CASSFGARTDTQYF
TRBV4-1	TRBJ2-7	NA	NA	TGCGCCAGCAGCCAAGATGTAGACGAGCAGTACTTC	CASSQDVDEQYF
TRBV5-6	TRBJ2-3	TRBD2	NA	TGTGCCAGCAGCCGGAGCTCGGGACTAGCGGGAGCTAGCACAGATACGCAGTATTTT	CASSRSSGLAGASTDTQYF
TRBV7-8	TRBJ1-5	TRBD1	NA	TGTGCCAGCAGCCCCCACCCTGGGACAGGGAATCAGCCCCAGCATTTT	CASSPHPGTGNQPQHF